This T cell receptor beta chain was documented in a study of beta chain features in type 1 diabetes. Study-wide results and limits: In every one of the four CD4+ subsets, TCRB CDR3s were moderately but significantly shorter in Type 1 diabetes patients.

Every donor provided one heparinised blood draw, which averaged approximately 100 mL. Sequenced material consisted of expressed TCRB transcripts (all of the isolated RNA was reverse transcribed). An average roughly 3.6 million reads came from naive, central memory and regulatory T cell samples. Profiling relied on immunoSEQ multiplex PCR, and the TCRdb table lists in-frame clones only, not all of them. The profile covers 150,000 to 190,000 clones, with under 13% appearing a single time and roughly 0.45% taken by the ten largest. With 1 base clipped from V and 4 bases from J, the junction kept 6 bases outside the gene matches. Germline V gene sequence: CDR1 LGHNA, CDR2 YNFKEQ. CDR3 length: 16 residues. This clone was seen only a few times. Its antigen is unknown.

The clonotype originates from a man in his thirties or forties with type 1 diabetes. The specimen sequenced was central memory CD4+ T cells from blood. V is TRBV4-2 and J is TRBJ2-1, with 8 bases lining up with TRBD2. DNA for the CDR3: TGTGCCAGCAGCCAAGCCGGGAGCGGGAGTTACAATGAGCAGTTCTTC. It is translated as CASSQAGSGSYNEQFF.